This T cell receptor beta chain emerged from a study of molecular identifiers for immune sequencing clone quantification (dated by TCRdb to 2016 to 2019). Study-wide context: For a replicate experiment, RNA from roughly 21,000 or 96,000 naive CD8 T cells was divided into five aliquots, and four of the five aliquots were sequenced. CD8 T cells were used in a methods study to benchmark molecular-identifier clustering-based TCR repertoire sequencing (MIDCIRS) and TCR RNA copy counting.

The paper as a whole reports these results and caveats: A single cell's worth of spiked-in Jurkat TCR RNA was reported detectable even among about a million naive CD8 T cells. In CMV-specific effector cells, over 97% of molecules were held by clones above 20 RNA copies, whereas under 1% of molecules were held by such clones in naive cells. Spiked-in Jurkat TCR RNA (approximately 10 copies' worth), which is not part of the donor repertoire, was contained in the naive libraries. Highly expanded clone sizes could be underestimated if identical TCR molecules share a barcode. Modeling gave around 2.7 recovered TCR RNA copies per cell versus about ten by digital PCR, implying approximately 30% capture efficiency. When barcode sub-clustering was omitted, TCR diversity was inflated by chimeric consensus sequences, with chimeras reaching as high as 47%.

Concerning this clonotype itself: Its specific antigen is unknown. Base qualities were left out, and no much larger clone turns up one base away.

Libraries of naive CD8 T cells were built from around 18,000 to 910,000 sorted cells, with 10%, 30% or 50% of the purified RNA used. On a BD FACSAria II, naive CD8 T cells were FACS-sorted as CD8+CD4-CCR7+CD45RA+ and collected into RLT Plus buffer. Detection sensitivity was tested by spiking Jurkat RNA equal to approximately 9 TCR copies' worth into samples containing 20,000-1,000,000 naive CD8 T cells. Enrichment of CD8 T cells was done with RosetteSep CD8+ T Cell Enrichment Cocktail plus Ficoll-Paque, and ACK red cell lysis came afterward. Libraries were prepared through PCR. The sequencing machine was a NextSeq 500. Bulk TCR libraries were prepared as previously described, using TCR primers listed in Table S5. The Qiagen AllPrep DNA/RNA kit was used to purify total RNA. Before analysis, reads from multiple sequencing runs of one library were combined. In the source study's methods: Reads were retained only if their TCR constant sequence matched exactly, and those retained reads were trimmed to 150 nt and grouped according to their 12-nt molecular barcodes. Reads in each barcode group were sub-clustered using a 15% Levenshtein threshold, and a quality-weighted consensus sequence was built for each RNA molecule. Non-functional sequences were filtered out, along with any lower-count sequence sitting one edit away from another sequence. On the basis of fitting two negative binomial distributions, barcode sub-clusters with fewer than 20% of the maximum read count were discarded. TCRdb trimmed public reads at Q25 via fastp, called clones via MiXCR and kept in-frame beta chains. Merged by CDR3 protein, the rows form single entries marked with the most common genes and DNA. For this entry, the V and J calls and clone size follow TCRdb and not the study's own pipeline. The sample records some 590,000 distinct CDR3 sequences, 25% of which are singletons. The ten largest clones represent about 0.78% of the sample.

CDR3 length: 14 amino acids, cysteine to phenylalanine. The entry retains the CDR3 DNA only, 42 bases that are in frame from base 1. The germline V gene (reference sequence) supplies CDR1 GTSNPN and CDR2 SVGIG. V is clipped by 0 bases and J by 8 bases, and the sequence between their germline boundaries is 13 bases long. The sequence is built from TRBV30 and TRBJ1-4; too little of a D gene remains to name it. What was sequenced was naive CD8+ T cells from blood, with Jurkat cell RNA spiked in. The label giving this sample's cell subset or site can be read as: FACS-sorted CD8+CD4-CCR7+CD45RA+ naive T cells. This TCR came from a human donor in good health. Some libraries in this study had Jurkat cell RNA spiked in. CDR3 loop: CAWSVLRPGEKLFF. The base sequence is TGTGCCTGGAGTGTACTCCGGCCGGGGGAAAAACTGTTTTTT.